One and the same sample provided the 19 T cell receptor beta chains below, sequenced in a study of blood T cell repertoires in COVID-19 (dated by TCRdb to about 2020). Library generation was performed with the immunoSEQ multiplex PCR assay. What TCRdb holds here is the immuneACCESS table cut down to in-frame rearrangements. Part of the clones is not present; checked against another copy, under half of the missing clones reflect an unresolved V gene, and the others are unexplained. This sample gives 80,000 to 100,000 clones in total; around nine tenths of them show up just once. Of the sample, about 4.2% falls within the top ten clones. The sample consisted of peripheral blood. These receptors originate from a man between 65 and 85 years old with acute or convalescent COVID-19.

The chain is built from TRBV18 and TRBJ2-2; TRBD2 aligns across 12 bases. The CDR3 totals 16 residues. Per the germline V gene, CDR1 is KGHSH and CDR2 is LQKENI. V shed 2 bases and J 3 bases; nucleotides not matched to a gene: 1. CDR3 residues: CASSPRTSGDTGELFF. The DNA for the CDR3 is TGTGCCAGCTCACCAAGGACTAGCGGGGACACCGGGGAGCTGTTTTTT.

The rearrangement links TRBV5-1 to TRBJ1-2, with TRBD1 matching over 9 bases. J lost 8 bases, V lost 4 bases, and 6 bases had no gene match. The CDR3 has 13 amino acids. In germline, CDR1 is SGHRS, CDR2 YFSETQ. The CDR3 DNA reads as TGCGCCAGCAGCCCACAGGGGGCGAGAGGCTACACCTTC. Amino acid sequence: CASSPQGARGYTF.

This clone appeared a single time. This sequence joins TRBV7-6 and TRBJ2-5; the D is unclear. From germline, CDR1 is SGHVS and CDR2 FNYEAQ. The CDR3 runs to 12 residues. V lost 3 bases to trimming and J lost 5 bases, with 7 bases between them. The CDR3: CASSFGRETQYF. In DNA, the CDR3 is TGTGCCAGCAGCTTCGGCAGGGAGACCCAGTACTTC.

This chain connects TRBV4-1 to TRBJ2-1; 10 positions agree with TRBD1. Germline values: CDR1 MGHRA, CDR2 YSYEKL. This CDR3 has 13 residues. The CDR3 sequence is CAAGTGVYNEQFF. DNA of the CDR3: TGCGCAGCCGGGACAGGGGTCTACAATGAGCAGTTCTTC.

J is TRBJ2-7 and V is TRBV18; TRBD2 aligns across 7 bases. V lost 4 bases to trimming and J lost 4 bases; unmatched junction nucleotides: 7. This CDR3 is built from 14 residues. Germline CDR1 and CDR2: KGHSH and LQKENI. Here the CDR3 reads CASSRPGGLYEQYV. CDR3 bases: TGTGCCAGCTCACGTCCCGGGGGGTTGTACGAGCAGTACGTC.

The rearrangement joins TRBV27 to TRBJ1-4, with a possible D match to TRBD1 (6 bases). Trimming cost V 2 bases and J 4 bases, with 11 bases left between them. This CDR3 region has 15 residues. Germline CDR1 and CDR2: MNHEY and SMNVEV (reference sequence). The CDR3 nucleotides are TGTGCCAGCAGTTTAAGGGGGACGGATAATGAAAAACTGTTTTTT. Protein: CASSLRGTDNEKLFF.

The J gene is TRBJ1-4, the V gene TRBV9, with D tentatively TRBD1 (6 bases). V shed 4 bases and J shed 6 bases, with 10 bases lying between them. The CDR3 length is 13 residues. The germline V gene has CDR1 SGDLS and CDR2 YYNGEE. As DNA, the CDR3 is TGTGCCAGCAGCCCGGGACATTATGAAAAACTGTTTTTT. It codes for CASSPGHYEKLFF.

V and J are TRBV6-1 and TRBJ1-2; 8 bases fit TRBD1. Losses at the gene ends were 1 base for V and 3 bases for J; bases not matched to a gene: 7. Germline values: CDR1 MNHNS, CDR2 SASEGT. This CDR3 spans 16 amino acids. This chain's CDR3 is CASSEGGDRIYYGYTF. The CDR3 DNA reads TGTGCCAGCAGTGAAGGAGGGGACAGGATCTACTATGGCTACACCTTC.

The CDR3 region is CARSQRLTGAINTDTQYF. The CDR3 DNA sequence: TGTGCCAGAAGCCAGAGATTGACAGGGGCGATCAACACAGATACGCAGTATTTT. The rearrangement uses TRBV5-3 and TRBJ2-3; 8 bases are shared with TRBD1. TRBV5-3 is known as an ORF, though its function is uncertain. The CDR3 runs 18 residues. V trimming: 4 bases; J trimming: 2 bases; junction bases outside the gene matches: 15.

This chain uses TRBV12-3 or TRBV12-4 with TRBJ1-5; TRBD1 aligns across 7 bases. This CDR3 contains 12 residues. V was clipped by 7 bases and J by 10 bases; unmatched bases: 7. CDR3 in amino acids: CASTRQGSPQHF. CDR3 DNA sequence: TGTGCCAGCACCCGACAGGGAAGTCCCCAGCATTTT.

This clone appeared once. The chain recombines TRBV6-2 or TRBV6-3 with TRBJ1-4; D is uncertain. Trimming stripped 3 bases from V and 8 bases from J, with 19 bases between. The CDR3 spans 16 residues. Germline values: CDR1 MNHEY, CDR2 SVGEGT. The CDR3 DNA follows: TGTGCCAGCAGTTATGGCAGAGATACTGTCGGGGAAAAACTGTTTTTT. It encodes CASSYGRDTVGEKLFF.

The V and J genes are TRBV3-1 (or the pseudogene TRBV3-2) and TRBJ1-1, with D possibly TRBD1 on 6 matching bases. The germline gives CDR1 LGHDT, CDR2 YNNKEL (reference sequence). Trimming left V 1 base short and J 1 base short, with 7 bases between. The CDR3 extends over 14 amino acids. The chain's CDR3 is CASSQVGGNTEAFF. The DNA for the CDR3 is TGTGCCAGCAGCCAAGTAGGGGGGAACACTGAAGCTTTCTTT.

This sequence joins TRBV5-5 and TRBJ1-2, with 7 bases identical to TRBD1. Per germline, CDR1 SGHKS and CDR2 YYEKEE (reference sequence). This CDR3 region has 15 residues. The trim removed 0 bases at V and 3 bases at J, leaving 5 bases unmatched. Written as DNA, the CDR3 is TGTGCCAGCAGCTTGGTAGGGACAGCCTACTATGGCTACACCTTC. Protein product: CASSLVGTAYYGYTF.

The V call is TRBV6-1, the J call TRBJ1-5; no clear D gene. This CDR3 contains 15 residues. V lost 1 base, J lost 9 bases, and 16 bases lay in between. Germline values: CDR1 MNHNS, CDR2 SASEGT. The chain's CDR3 is CASSEGIQALWPQHF. CDR3 DNA sequence: TGTGCCAGCAGTGAAGGAATTCAGGCCCTGTGGCCCCAGCATTTT.

The rearrangement links TRBV28 to TRBJ1-5; 11 bases align to TRBD1. This CDR3 region has 15 residues. CDR1 MDHEN and CDR2 SYDVKM come from the germline V gene. Germline trimming cut 4 bases from V and 2 bases from J; bases unmatched to any gene: 1. The CDR3 region is CASSWGQGGNQPQHF. CDR3 nucleotides: TGTGCCAGCAGTTGGGGACAGGGGGGCAATCAGCCCCAGCATTTT.

The J gene is TRBJ1-4, the V gene TRBV10-3; a weak D match, TRBD1 (6 bases). The germline V and J ends were trimmed by 10 bases and 3 bases, with 12 bases remaining between them. Per germline, CDR1 ENHRY and CDR2 SYGVKD. The CDR3 runs to 13 residues. CDR3 sequence (DNA): TGTGCCACCGAGGACAGTTCTAATGAAAAACTGTTTTTT. Protein sequence: CATEDSSNEKLFF.

The gene calls are TRBV19 and TRBJ1-6; 7 bases fit TRBD1. Germline V gene lookup returns CDR1 LNHDA and CDR2 SQIVND (reference sequence). This CDR3 is 16 amino acids long. V shed 1 base, J shed 10 bases, and the junction held 10 bases outside the gene matches. CDR3 residues: CASSIGISQGNSPLHF. Here the CDR3 DNA reads TGTGCCAGTAGTATAGGGATTTCACAGGGGAACTCACCCCTCCACTTT.

The CDR3 sequence is CASSPRTQVGLNSNQPQHF. The CDR3 nucleotides are TGTGCCAGCAGTCCAAGGACGCAGGTAGGACTAAATAGCAATCAGCCCCAGCATTTT. The chain carries TRBV27 and TRBJ1-5; D is unresolved. The V gene's germline CDR1 is MNHEY and CDR2 SMNVEV (reference sequence). Trimming cost V 5 bases and J 0 bases, with 23 bases left between them. The CDR3 runs 19 residues.

The rearrangement joins TRBV7-3 to TRBJ1-3; possibly TRBD1 for D (5 bases). Germline V gene lookup returns CDR1 SGHTA and CDR2 FQGTGA. Trimming pared 5 bases from V and 2 bases from J, leaving 10 bases between. The CDR3 sequence is 14 residues long. CDR3 bases: TGTGCCAGCAGCCTTGACAGAGCTGGAAACACCATATATTTT. Translated: CASSLDRAGNTIYF.